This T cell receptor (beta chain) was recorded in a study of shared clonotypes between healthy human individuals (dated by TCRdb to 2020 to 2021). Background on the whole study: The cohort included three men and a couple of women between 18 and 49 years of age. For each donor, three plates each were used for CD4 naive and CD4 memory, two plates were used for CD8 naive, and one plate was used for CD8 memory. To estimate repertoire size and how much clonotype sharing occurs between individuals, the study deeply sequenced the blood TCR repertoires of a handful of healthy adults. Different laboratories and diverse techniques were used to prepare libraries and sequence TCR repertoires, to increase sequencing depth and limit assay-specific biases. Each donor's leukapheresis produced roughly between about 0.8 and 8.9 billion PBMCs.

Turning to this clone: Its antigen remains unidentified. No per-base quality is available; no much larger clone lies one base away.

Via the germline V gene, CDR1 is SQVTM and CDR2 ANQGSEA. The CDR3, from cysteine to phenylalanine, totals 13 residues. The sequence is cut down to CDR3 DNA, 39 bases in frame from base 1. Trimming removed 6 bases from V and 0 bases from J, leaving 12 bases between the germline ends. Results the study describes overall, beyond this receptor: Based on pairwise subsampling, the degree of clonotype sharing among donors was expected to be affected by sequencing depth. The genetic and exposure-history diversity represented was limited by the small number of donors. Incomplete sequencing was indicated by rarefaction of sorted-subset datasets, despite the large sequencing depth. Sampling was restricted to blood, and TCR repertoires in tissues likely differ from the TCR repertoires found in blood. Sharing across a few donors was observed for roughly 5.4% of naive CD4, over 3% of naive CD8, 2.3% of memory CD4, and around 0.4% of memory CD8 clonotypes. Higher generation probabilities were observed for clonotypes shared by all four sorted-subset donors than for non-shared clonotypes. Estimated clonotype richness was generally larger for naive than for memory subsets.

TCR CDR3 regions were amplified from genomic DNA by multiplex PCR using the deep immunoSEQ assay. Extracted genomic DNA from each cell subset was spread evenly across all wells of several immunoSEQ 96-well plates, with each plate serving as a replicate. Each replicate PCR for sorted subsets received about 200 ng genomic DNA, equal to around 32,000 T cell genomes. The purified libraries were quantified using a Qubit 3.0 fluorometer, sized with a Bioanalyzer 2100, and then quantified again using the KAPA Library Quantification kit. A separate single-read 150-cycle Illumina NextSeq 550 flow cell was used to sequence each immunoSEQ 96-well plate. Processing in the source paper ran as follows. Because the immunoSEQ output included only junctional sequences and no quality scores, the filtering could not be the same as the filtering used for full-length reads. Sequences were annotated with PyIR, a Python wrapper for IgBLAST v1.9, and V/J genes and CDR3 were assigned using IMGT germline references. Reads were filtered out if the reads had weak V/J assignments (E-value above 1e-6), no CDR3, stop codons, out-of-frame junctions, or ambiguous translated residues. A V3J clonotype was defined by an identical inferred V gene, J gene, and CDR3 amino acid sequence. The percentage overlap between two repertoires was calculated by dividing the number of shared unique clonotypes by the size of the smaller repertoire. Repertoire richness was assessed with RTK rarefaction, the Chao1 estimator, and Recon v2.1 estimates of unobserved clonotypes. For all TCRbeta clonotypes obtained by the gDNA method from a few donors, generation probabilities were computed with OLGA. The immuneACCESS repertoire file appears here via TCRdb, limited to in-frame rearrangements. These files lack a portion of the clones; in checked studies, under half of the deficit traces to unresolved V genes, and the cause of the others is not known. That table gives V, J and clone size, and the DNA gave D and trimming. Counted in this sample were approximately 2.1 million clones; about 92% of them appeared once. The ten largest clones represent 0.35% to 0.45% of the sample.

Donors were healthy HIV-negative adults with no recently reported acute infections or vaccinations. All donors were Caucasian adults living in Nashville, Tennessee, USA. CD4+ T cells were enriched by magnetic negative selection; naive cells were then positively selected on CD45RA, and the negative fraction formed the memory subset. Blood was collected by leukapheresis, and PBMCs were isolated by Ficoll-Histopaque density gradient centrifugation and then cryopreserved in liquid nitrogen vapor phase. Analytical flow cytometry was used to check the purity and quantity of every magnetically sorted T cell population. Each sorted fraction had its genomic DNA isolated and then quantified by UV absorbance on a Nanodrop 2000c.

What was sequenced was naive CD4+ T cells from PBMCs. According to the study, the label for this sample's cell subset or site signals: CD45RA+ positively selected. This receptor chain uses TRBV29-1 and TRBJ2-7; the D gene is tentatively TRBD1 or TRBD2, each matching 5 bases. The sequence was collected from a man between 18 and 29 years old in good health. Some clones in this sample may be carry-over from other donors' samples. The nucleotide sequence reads TGCAGCGTAGCCCGGGGCCTCTCCTACGAGCAGTACTTC. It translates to CSVARGLSYEQYF.